The rows below give T cell receptor beta chains drawn from one sample of a study of blood T cells in healthy people across ages. TCRdb independently ran MiXCR on the 5' RACE reads; one entry per CDR3 protein. Seen here are hundreds of thousands of distinct CDR3 sequences, 55% to 70% observed once, and the top ten hold around 20%. Sequencing was done on a sample of blood. The source is a young man in good health. Both conserved end residues are part of each CDR3.

CDR3 protein	V gene	J gene
CASSPIGGGRTDTQYF	TRBV7-6	TRBJ2-3
CSARDEGGSGRADGYTF	TRBV20-1	TRBJ1-2
CATSRESSWTGAIYGYTF	TRBV15	TRBJ1-2
CSALSHSGTSGGAGTDTQYF	TRBV20-1	TRBJ2-3
CASSYGRNYGYTF	TRBV6-5	TRBJ1-2
CASSLEGRAGRNEQFF	TRBV5-1	TRBJ2-1
CASAVRQNTEAFF	TRBV12-3/TRBV12-4	TRBJ1-1
CASSPHETRTGNFYNEQFF	TRBV7-9	TRBJ2-1
CACSSPGHLYEQYF	TRBV6-5	TRBJ2-7
CSVDLREDAYNEQFF	TRBV29-1	TRBJ2-1
CASSLTLGRKTQYF	TRBV12-3/TRBV12-4	TRBJ2-5
CASSLGQNSPLHF	TRBV7-2	TRBJ1-6
CASRMSVGYEQYF	TRBV11-2	TRBJ2-7
CASSPHAGTSGNEQFF	TRBV7-2	TRBJ2-1
CASRPPGQAHEQYF	TRBV7-9	TRBJ2-7
CASSPTLAPIGQETQYF	TRBV18	TRBJ2-5
CASRHNRNTEAFF	TRBV28	TRBJ1-1
CASSLATLLGSPWGYTF	TRBV7-9	TRBJ1-2
CASSLEGLSSYNEQFF	TRBV11-2	TRBJ2-1
CSARDRPRGNEQFF	TRBV20-1	TRBJ2-1
CASARLPGLAGERETQYF	TRBV28	-
CASSPRTSGGGGEQFF	TRBV5-6	TRBJ2-1
CASSSRTGEGYTF	TRBV7-3	TRBJ1-2
CASSLEGFGTEAFF	TRBV7-2	TRBJ1-1
CSVEVSGRTDAQYF	TRBV20-1	TRBJ2-3
CASSLSGTSVTYEQYF	TRBV3-1	-
CASSPKSTTGGHSPLHF	TRBV27	TRBJ1-6
CASSSEMGGYNEQYF	TRBV7-2	TRBJ2-7
CASSQRTGVAGNEQFF	TRBV7-2	TRBJ2-1
CASSLKPQNNRYGYTF	TRBV4-2	TRBJ1-2
CASSQDASVSINEQFF	TRBV3-1	TRBJ2-1
CASSLERRGRNGYTF	TRBV4-3	TRBJ1-2
CASSQLVYGEQYF	TRBV4-3	TRBJ2-5
CAVSYNEQFF	TRBV6-1	TRBJ2-1
CASSGWDYGYTF	TRBV7-2	TRBJ1-2
CASSRGPLGEPLHF	TRBV7-2	TRBJ1-6
CASSHTGGTGGVITDTQYF	TRBV7-9	TRBJ2-3
CASSSGQAYTF	TRBV28	TRBJ1-2